The 23 T cell receptor beta chains in this list originate from one sample, sequenced in a study of cytomegalovirus exposure and HLA in healthy donors. The study ran its PCR with 60 Vbeta and 13 Jbeta primers. Measured with immunoSEQ multiplex PCR; TCRdb has only the in-frame clones, and not every one. The sample holds about 110,000 clones, about three quarters seen once. Sequencing was done on a sample of PBMCs. The receptors were gathered from a female donor in good health and CMV-seropositive.

This sequence joins TRBV2 and TRBJ1-5; D uncertain. The V end lost 6 bases, the J end lost 9 bases, and 12 bases lay between the germline ends. The CDR3 runs to 12 residues. Germline V gene sequence: CDR1 SNHLY, CDR2 FYNNEI. The CDR3 coding sequence is TGTGCCAGCAGCTATCAGGTTACGCCCCAGCATTTT. Its protein is CASSYQVTPQHF.

The chain links TRBV19 to TRBJ2-7, with TRBD1 matching 7 bases. CDR1 and CDR2 from the germline V gene are LNHDA and SQIVND (reference sequence). The J segment lost 0 bases and the V segment lost 3 bases, leaving 8 bases of the junction unmatched. CDR3 length equals 16 residues. The CDR3 loop is CASSIGYGTASYEQYF. For the CDR3, the DNA is TGTGCCAGTAGTATTGGGTACGGGACAGCCTCCTACGAGCAGTACTTC.

The rearrangement links TRBV15 to TRBJ2-1, with D possibly TRBD1 on 6 matching bases. CDR3 length: 16 amino acids. Germline CDR1 reads LNHNV; CDR2 reads YYDKDF (reference sequence). V lost 1 base and J lost 6, with 16 bases in between. As DNA, the CDR3 is TGTGCCACCAGCAGAGGTACAGGGAGTCTAGGCAATGAGCAGTTCTTC. It is translated as CATSRGTGSLGNEQFF.

V and J are TRBV5-4 and TRBJ2-5; D remains ambiguous. CDR1 SGHNT and CDR2 YYREEE come from the germline V gene (reference sequence). This CDR3 region has 12 residues. Trimming left V 0 bases short and J 9 bases short, with 9 bases between. DNA for the CDR3: TGTGCCAGCAGCTTGGCCGGTGAGGCCCAGTACTTC. Translated, it gives CASSLAGEAQYF.

This clone showed up just a few times. DNA for the CDR3: TGTGCCAGTAGCGTGGGGGGCTACAGGGGACACTATGGCTACACCTTC. Translating gives CASSVGGYRGHYGYTF. This chain connects TRBV19 to TRBJ1-2, with 7 bases aligning to TRBD1. CDR1 and CDR2 (germline): LNHDA, SQIVND (reference sequence). The CDR3 length is 16 residues. The trim removed 6 bases at V and 3 bases at J, leaving 13 bases unmatched.

The sample holds a few counts of this clone. The genes are TRBV25-1 and TRBJ1-3; D unresolved. Trimming shortened V by 3 bases and J by 3 bases, and 12 bases separated the two germline ends. Germline-derived CDR1 and CDR2 are MGHDK and SYGVNS. The CDR3 loop spans 15 amino acids. The CDR3 region has the DNA TGTGCCAGCAGTGATTGGAGAGGGAGTGGAAACACCATATATTTT. As protein: CASSDWRGSGNTIYF.

V is TRBV9 and J is TRBJ2-1, with 12 bases identical to TRBD2. Trimming took 4 bases from V and 3 from J; bases not matched to a gene: 8. This CDR3 comprises 17 residues. The germline gives CDR1 SGDLS, CDR2 YYNGEE. CDR3 in amino acids: CASSPRTSGVVYNEQFF. Written as DNA, the CDR3 is TGTGCCAGCAGCCCCCGGACTAGCGGGGTTGTCTACAATGAGCAGTTCTTC.

This clone was detected a few times. The chain is built from TRBV6-5 and TRBJ2-2; D is ambiguous. V shed 1 base and J shed 0 bases, with 9 bases lying between them. The CDR3 contains 16 residues. CDR1 is MNHEY and CDR2 is SVGAGI in the germline V gene. The CDR3 bases are TGTGCCAGCAGTTACTTCAGGCCCCCGAACACCGGGGAGCTGTTTTTT. Translated: CASSYFRPPNTGELFF.

The chain employs TRBV6-5 and TRBJ2-5, with 7 positions matching TRBD1. This CDR3 is built from 15 residues. Germline trimming cut 8 bases from V and 2 bases from J; bases unmatched to any gene: 11. Germline CDR1 is MNHEY and CDR2 is SVGAGI. DNA for the CDR3: TGTGCCAGCTGGAACCCCGGGACAGCTCAAGAGACCCAGTACTTC. Its translation is CASWNPGTAQETQYF.

V and J are TRBV27 and TRBJ1-1; 9 bases map to TRBD1. The germline CDR1 and CDR2 sequences are MNHEY and SMNVEV (reference sequence). V shed 5 bases, J shed 1 base, and the junction held 17 bases outside the gene matches. The CDR3 consists of 19 residues. The DNA of the CDR3 is TGTGCCAGCAGTAGAAATTCGCCCGGGACAGGGTTTTGGAACACTGAAGCTTTCTTT. This codes for CASSRNSPGTGFWNTEAFF.

The V call is TRBV7-2, the J call TRBJ2-4; tentatively, D is TRBD2 (5 bases). The CDR3 covers 16 residues. The germline V gene has CDR1 SGHTA and CDR2 FQGNSA. Trimming left V 1 base short and J 3 bases short, with 13 bases between. The CDR3 sequence: CASSLVTMGSKNIQYF. CDR3 sequence (DNA): TGTGCCAGCAGCTTAGTCACAATGGGGAGCAAAAACATTCAGTACTTC.

The chain joins TRBV6-1 to TRBJ1-2; D not certain. The germline CDR1 and CDR2 sequences are MNHNS and SASEGT. The CDR3 loop spans 12 amino acids. Trimming cost V 5 bases and J 1 base, with 5 bases left between them. The CDR3 nucleotides read TGTGCCAGCAGTCAAAATAACTATGGCTACACCTTC. Translating gives CASSQNNYGYTF.

This rearrangement joins TRBV28 to TRBJ2-7, with D possibly TRBD2 on 5 matching bases. V lost 8 bases and J 1 base, leaving 18 bases between the germline ends. The CDR3 contains 15 residues. CDR1 and CDR2 from the germline V gene are MDHEN and SYDVKM. In nucleotides, the CDR3 is TGTGCCAGCCTGAAGGGATTCGGGGTTTCCTACGAGCAGTACTTC. It is translated as CASLKGFGVSYEQYF.

The CDR3 DNA reads TGTGCCAGCAGCGCTCCGACTAGCGGGGGCACAGATACGCAGTATTTT. Translated, it gives CASSAPTSGGTDTQYF. The rearrangement joins TRBV9 to TRBJ2-3, with 11 bases lining up with TRBD2. In germline, CDR1 is SGDLS, CDR2 YYNGEE. The V gene end was trimmed by 3 bases and the J gene end by 1 base; junction bases not matched to a gene: 4. The CDR3 totals 16 residues. The full variable domain, rest sourced from reference TRBV9 and TRBJ2-3, is DSGVTQTPKHLITATGQRVTLRCSPRSGDLSVYWYQQSLDQGLQFLIQYYNGEERAKGNILERFSAQQFPDLHSELNLSSLELGDSALYFCASSAPTSGGTDTQYFGPGTRLTVL.

This clone was seen more than once but under ten times. The rearrangement uses TRBV10-3 and TRBJ1-2, with 12 bases that match TRBD1. Germline V gene sequence: CDR1 ENHRY, CDR2 SYGVKD. The CDR3 is 14 amino acids. V lost 5 bases and J lost 11; bases outside the gene matches: 9. The CDR3 reads CAISTPGQGAKYTF. The CDR3 coding sequence is TGTGCCATCAGTACTCCGGGACAGGGGGCGAAATACACCTTC.

The gene calls are TRBV2 and TRBJ1-5; D not resolved. The V end lost 6 bases, the J end lost 12 bases, and 15 bases lay between the germline ends. The CDR3 is made up of 12 amino acids. Germline loops: CDR1 SNHLY, CDR2 FYNNEI. CDR3: CASSSGRFGQHF. The CDR3 bases are TGTGCCAGCAGCAGCGGTCGTTTCGGCCAGCATTTT.

This rearrangement joins TRBV27 to TRBJ2-7; D unresolved. The V gene's germline CDR1 is MNHEY and CDR2 SMNVEV (reference sequence). The CDR3 is 14 residues long. V was pared by 3 bases and J by 0 bases, with 9 bases between. The CDR3, as DNA: TGTGCCAGCAGTTTCGGCTGGAGCTCCTACGAGCAGTACTTC. Translated, it gives CASSFGWSSYEQYF.

The V and J genes are TRBV7-6 and TRBJ2-7; the match to TRBD2 covers 12 bases. Germline V CDR1 and CDR2: SGHVS, FNYEAQ. This CDR3 is 16 amino acids long. The J segment lost 3 bases and the V segment lost 6 bases, leaving 9 bases of the junction unmatched. The CDR3 DNA reads TGTGCCAGCAGACGGACTAGCGGGGACGACTACTACGAGCAGTACTTC. As protein: CASRRTSGDDYYEQYF.

The count of this clone is one. The chain has TRBV15 and TRBJ1-4; 7 bases are shared with TRBD1. CDR3 size: 14 residues. Germline-derived CDR1 and CDR2 are LNHNV and YYDKDF (reference sequence). After removal of 5 bases from V and 12 bases from J, the junction contained 12 bases not matched to a gene. As DNA, the CDR3 is TGTGCCACCAGCCATGACAGGGATGTTGGAGAACTGTTTTTT. Protein product: CATSHDRDVGELFF.

V is TRBV19 and J is TRBJ2-1; 10 positions match TRBD1. Germline CDR1 is LNHDA and CDR2 is SQIVND (reference sequence). The CDR3 has 15 amino acids. The ends lost 10 bases at V and 4 bases at J; junction bases unmatched: 10. The CDR3 DNA is TGTGCCACTTCCCCCTTGGGACAGGGGTACAATGAGCAGTTCTTC. This codes for CATSPLGQGYNEQFF.

J is TRBJ1-6 and V is TRBV15; D is unclear. V shed 1 base and J shed 8 bases, with 15 bases lying between them. Per germline, CDR1 LNHNV and CDR2 YYDKDF (reference sequence). The CDR3 contains 16 residues. CDR3 nucleotide sequence: TGTGCCACCAGCAGAGCCGATCGGGGTAATCATTCACCCCTCCACTTT. Translated: CATSRADRGNHSPLHF. Drawing the rest from reference TRBV15 and TRBJ1-6, the complete variable domain is DAMVIQNPRYQVTQFGKPVTLSCSQTLNHNVMYWYQQKSSQAPKLLFHYYDKDFNNEADTPDNFQSRRPNTSFCFLDIRSPGLGDTAMYLCATSRADRGNHSPLHFGNGTRLTVT.

This sequence joins TRBV19 and TRBJ1-3; D is perhaps TRBD1 (6 bases). Germline V gene data show CDR1 as LNHDA and CDR2 as SQIVND (reference sequence). The V end was cut by 1 base, the J end by 0 bases, with 13 bases between. This CDR3 has 17 amino acids. DNA for the CDR3: TGTGCCAGTAGTATAGTGGGACAACTGAGCTCTGGAAACACCATATATTTT. It yields the protein CASSIVGQLSSGNTIYF. Drawing the rest from reference TRBV19 and TRBJ1-3, the complete variable domain is DGGITQSPKYLFRKEGQNVTLSCEQNLNHDAMYWYRQDPGQGLRLIYYSQIVNDFQKGDIAEGYSVSREKKESFPLTVTSAQKNPTAFYLCASSIVGQLSSGNTIYFGEGSWLTVV.

This rearrangement joins TRBV7-8 to TRBJ1-3; D remains ambiguous. The CDR3 contains 16 residues. Trimming removed 6 bases from V and 0 bases from J, with 15 bases in between. CDR1 and CDR2 from the germline V gene are SGHVS and FQNEAQ. In nucleotides, the CDR3 is TGTGCCAGCAGGTCCAGCGCTAGTTTCTCTGGAAACACCATATATTTT. This codes for CASRSSASFSGNTIYF.